The 5 T cell receptor beta chains in this list originate from one sample, sequenced in a study of T cells in Graves' hyperthyroidism and ophthalmopathy. The CDR3 regions of TCR beta were amplified from RNA transcripts. A set of HTBI primers served as the primers for a first-round RT-PCR of the TCR CDR3. TCRdb reprocessed the multiplex PCR reads via MiXCR and lists one record per CDR3 protein. Among around 500,000 distinct CDR3 sequences listed, around 16% were seen once. The sequencing sample was made of blood. Receptor source: a woman in her twenties or thirties with Graves' ophthalmopathy.

This clonotype was seen many times. The V call is TRBV6-1, the J call TRBJ2-2, with 10 bases matching TRBD1. V shed 6 bases, J shed 6 bases, and the junction held 7 bases outside the gene matches. Germline V gene data show CDR1 as MNHNS and CDR2 as SASEGT. There are 15 residues in the CDR3. CDR3 DNA: TGTGCCAGCAGCAAGGGACAGGGGTTGTCCGGGGAGCTGTTTTTT. Protein: CASSKGQGLSGELFF.

The rearrangement links TRBV4-1 to TRBJ2-1; 10 nucleotides align to TRBD1. The CDR3 loop spans 17 amino acids. V trimming: 2 bases; J trimming: 4 bases; junction bases outside the gene matches: 8. Germline V gene lookup returns CDR1 MGHRA and CDR2 YSYEKL. DNA of the CDR3: TGCGCCAGCAGCCAAACAGGAGGGACAGGGGTTTACAATGAGCAGTTCTTC. Translated, it gives CASSQTGGTGVYNEQFF.

V gene TRBV28 combines with J gene TRBJ2-7; TRBD2 matches at 11 bases. The CDR3 length is 15 residues. Unmatched junction bases numbered 10, after V lost 6 bases and J lost 6 bases. Germline CDR1 reads MDHEN; CDR2 reads SYDVKM. The CDR3 region is CASRVAGGPVSEQYF. CDR3 DNA: TGTGCCAGCAGGGTAGCGGGAGGGCCGGTCTCCGAGCAGTACTTC.

This clonotype was counted only a few times. V is TRBV9 and J is TRBJ2-5; 8 bases match TRBD1. V dropped 1 base and J dropped 4; count of bases not matched to a gene: 9. This CDR3 has 16 amino acids. The germline CDR1 and CDR2 sequences are SGDLS and YYNGEE. CDR3 sequence (DNA): TGTGCCAGCAGCGTATCAGGGGGCGGGTCAAGAGAGACCCAGTACTTC. Translating it yields CASSVSGGGSRETQYF.

This clonotype appeared many times. CDR3 in DNA: TGTGCCAGCTCACCAACGAGACAGGGTGGTTATGGCTACACCTTC. It codes for CASSPTRQGGYGYTF. The chain combines TRBV18 with TRBJ1-2; 7 positions agree with TRBD1. Germline V lookup: CDR1 KGHSH, CDR2 LQKENI. This CDR3 has 15 amino acids. The trim removed 2 bases at V and 5 bases at J, leaving 8 bases unmatched.